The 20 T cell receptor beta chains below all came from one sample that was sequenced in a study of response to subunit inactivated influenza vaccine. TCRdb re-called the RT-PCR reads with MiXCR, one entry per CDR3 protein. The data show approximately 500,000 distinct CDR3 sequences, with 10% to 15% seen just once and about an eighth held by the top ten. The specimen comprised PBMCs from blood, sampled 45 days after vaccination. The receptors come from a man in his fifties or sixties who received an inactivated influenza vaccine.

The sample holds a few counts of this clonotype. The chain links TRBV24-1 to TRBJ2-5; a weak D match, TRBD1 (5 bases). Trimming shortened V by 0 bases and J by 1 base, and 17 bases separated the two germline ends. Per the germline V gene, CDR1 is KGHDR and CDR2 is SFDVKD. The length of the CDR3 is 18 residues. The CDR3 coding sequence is TGTGCCACCAGTGATTTGATTTCCAGGGCAAGCTCCCAAGAGACCCAGTACTTC. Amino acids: CATSDLISRASSQETQYF.

CDR3 nucleotides: TGTGCCAGCAGGCGACAGAGCAATCTTGAACAGCCCCAGCATTTT. Protein: CASRRQSNLEQPQHF. The V call is TRBV6-1, the J call TRBJ1-5; D is possibly TRBD1 (5 bases). The CDR3 has 15 amino acids. Germline CDR1 MNHNS, CDR2 SASEGT. The V end lost 6 bases, the J end lost 7 bases, and 19 bases lay between the germline ends.

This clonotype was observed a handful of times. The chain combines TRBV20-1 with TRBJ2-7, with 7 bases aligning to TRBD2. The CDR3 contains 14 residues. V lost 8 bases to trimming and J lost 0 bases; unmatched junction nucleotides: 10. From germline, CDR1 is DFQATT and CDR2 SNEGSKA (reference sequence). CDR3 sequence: CSPRLALPSYEQYF. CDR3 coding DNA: TGCAGTCCCAGACTAGCCCTCCCCTCCTACGAGCAGTACTTC.

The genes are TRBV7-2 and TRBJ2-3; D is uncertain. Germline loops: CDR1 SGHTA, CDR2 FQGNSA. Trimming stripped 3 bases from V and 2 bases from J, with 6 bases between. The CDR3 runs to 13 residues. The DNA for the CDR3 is TGTGCCAGCAGCTTCCCTCCCACAGATACGCAGTATTTT. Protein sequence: CASSFPPTDTQYF.

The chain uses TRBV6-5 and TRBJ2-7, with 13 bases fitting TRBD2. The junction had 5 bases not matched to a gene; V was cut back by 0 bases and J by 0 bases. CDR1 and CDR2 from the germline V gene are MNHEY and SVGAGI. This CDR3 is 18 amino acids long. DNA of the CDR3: TGTGCCAGCAGTTACTCCGGGACTAGCGGGATGAGCTCCTACGAGCAGTACTTC. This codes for CASSYSGTSGMSSYEQYF.

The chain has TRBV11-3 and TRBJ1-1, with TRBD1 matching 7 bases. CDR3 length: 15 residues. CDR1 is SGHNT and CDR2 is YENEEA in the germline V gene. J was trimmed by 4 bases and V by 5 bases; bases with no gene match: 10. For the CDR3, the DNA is TGTGCCAGCAGCCCAGGGGGGGGCTCGAGCACTGAAGCTTTCTTT. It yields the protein CASSPGGGSSTEAFF.

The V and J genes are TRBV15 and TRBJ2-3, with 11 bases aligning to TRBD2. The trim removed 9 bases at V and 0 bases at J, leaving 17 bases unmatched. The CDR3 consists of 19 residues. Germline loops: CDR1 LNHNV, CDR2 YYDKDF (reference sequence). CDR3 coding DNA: TGTGCCACTAAACCGGGACTAGCGGTCAGCGGGGGGAGCACAGATACGCAGTATTTT. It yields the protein CATKPGLAVSGGSTDTQYF.

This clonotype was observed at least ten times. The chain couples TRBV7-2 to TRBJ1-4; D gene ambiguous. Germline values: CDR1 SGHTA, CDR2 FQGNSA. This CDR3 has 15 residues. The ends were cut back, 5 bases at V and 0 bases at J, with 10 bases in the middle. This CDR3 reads CASSPVVATNEKLFF. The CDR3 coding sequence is TGTGCCAGCAGCCCCGTGGTGGCAACTAATGAAAAACTGTTTTTT.

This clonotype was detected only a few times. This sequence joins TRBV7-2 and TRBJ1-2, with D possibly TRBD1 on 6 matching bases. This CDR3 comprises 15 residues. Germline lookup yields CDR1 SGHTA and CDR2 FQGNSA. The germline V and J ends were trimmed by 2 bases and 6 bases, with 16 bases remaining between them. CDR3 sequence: CASSLTGGSLDGYTF. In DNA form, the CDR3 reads TGTGCCAGCAGCTTAACGGGGGGCTCCCTTGATGGCTACACCTTC.

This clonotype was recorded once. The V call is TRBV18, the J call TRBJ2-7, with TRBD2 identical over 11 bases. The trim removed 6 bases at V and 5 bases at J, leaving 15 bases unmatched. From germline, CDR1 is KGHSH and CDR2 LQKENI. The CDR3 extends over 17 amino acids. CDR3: CASSPSSASGRSHEQYF. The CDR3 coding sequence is TGTGCCAGCTCCCCATCGTCGGCTAGCGGGAGGTCCCACGAGCAGTACTTC.

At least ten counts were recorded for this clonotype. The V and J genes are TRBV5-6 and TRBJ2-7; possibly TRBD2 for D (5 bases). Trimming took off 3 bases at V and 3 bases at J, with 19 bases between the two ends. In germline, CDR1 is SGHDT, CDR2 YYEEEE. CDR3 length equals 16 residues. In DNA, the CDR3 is TGTGCCAGCAGCTCGAGACGGGGTAGCCAGCACTACGAGCAGTACTTC. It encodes CASSSRRGSQHYEQYF.

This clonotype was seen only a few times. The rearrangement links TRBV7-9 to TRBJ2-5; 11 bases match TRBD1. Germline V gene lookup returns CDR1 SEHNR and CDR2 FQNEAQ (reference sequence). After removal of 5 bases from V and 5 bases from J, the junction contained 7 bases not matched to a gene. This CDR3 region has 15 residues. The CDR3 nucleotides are TGTGCCAGCAGCATAAGGACAGGGGGCGGTGAGACCCAGTACTTC. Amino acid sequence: CASSIRTGGGETQYF.

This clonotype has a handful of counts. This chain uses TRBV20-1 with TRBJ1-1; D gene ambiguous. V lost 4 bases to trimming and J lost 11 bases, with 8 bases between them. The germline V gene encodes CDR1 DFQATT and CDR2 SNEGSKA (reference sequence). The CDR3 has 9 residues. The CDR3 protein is CSAKGMAFF. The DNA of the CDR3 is TGCAGTGCTAAGGGTATGGCTTTCTTT.

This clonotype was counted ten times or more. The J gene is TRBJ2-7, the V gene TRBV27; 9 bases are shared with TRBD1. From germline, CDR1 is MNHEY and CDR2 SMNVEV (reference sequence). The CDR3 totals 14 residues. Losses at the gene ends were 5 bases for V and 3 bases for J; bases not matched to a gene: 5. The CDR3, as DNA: TGTGCCAGCAGTCCGGGACAGGGATACTACGAGCAGTACTTC. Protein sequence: CASSPGQGYYEQYF.

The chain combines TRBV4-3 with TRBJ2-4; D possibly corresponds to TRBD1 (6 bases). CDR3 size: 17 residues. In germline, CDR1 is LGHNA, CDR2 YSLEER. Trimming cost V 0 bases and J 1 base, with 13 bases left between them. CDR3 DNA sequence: TGCGCCAGCAGCCAAGATCACCAGGGGATGGCCAAAAACATTCAGTACTTC. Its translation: CASSQDHQGMAKNIQYF.

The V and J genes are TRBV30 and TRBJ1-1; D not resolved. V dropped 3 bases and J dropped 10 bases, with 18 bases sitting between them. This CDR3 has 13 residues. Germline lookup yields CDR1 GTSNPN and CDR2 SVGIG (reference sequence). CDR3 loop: CAWRPRWGQGAFF. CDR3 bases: TGTGCCTGGAGGCCCAGGTGGGGTCAAGGAGCTTTCTTT. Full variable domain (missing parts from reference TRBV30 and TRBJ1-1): SQTIHQWPATLVQPVGSPLSLECTVEGTSNPNLYWYRQAAGRGLQLLFYSVGIGQISSEVPQNLSASRPQDRQFILSSKKLLLSDSGFYLCAWRPRWGQGAFFGQGTRLTVV.

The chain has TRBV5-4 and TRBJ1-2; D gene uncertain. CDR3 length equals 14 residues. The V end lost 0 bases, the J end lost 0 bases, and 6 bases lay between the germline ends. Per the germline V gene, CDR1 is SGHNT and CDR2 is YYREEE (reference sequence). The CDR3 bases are TGTGCCAGCAGCTTGGTTGAGTCTAACTATGGCTACACCTTC. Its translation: CASSLVESNYGYTF.

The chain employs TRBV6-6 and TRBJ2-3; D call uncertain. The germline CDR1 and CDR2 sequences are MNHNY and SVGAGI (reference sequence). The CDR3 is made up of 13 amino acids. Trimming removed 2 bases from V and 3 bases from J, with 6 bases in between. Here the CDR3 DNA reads TGTGCCAGCAGTTACACGATAACAGATACGCAGTATTTT. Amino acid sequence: CASSYTITDTQYF.

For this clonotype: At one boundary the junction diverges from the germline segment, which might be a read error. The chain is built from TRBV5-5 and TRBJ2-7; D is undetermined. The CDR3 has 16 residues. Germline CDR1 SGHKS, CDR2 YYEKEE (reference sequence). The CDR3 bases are TGTGCCAGCAGCTTGGGGGCTAGTGGGTCCCACTACCAGCAGTACTTC. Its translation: CASSLGASGSHYQQYF.

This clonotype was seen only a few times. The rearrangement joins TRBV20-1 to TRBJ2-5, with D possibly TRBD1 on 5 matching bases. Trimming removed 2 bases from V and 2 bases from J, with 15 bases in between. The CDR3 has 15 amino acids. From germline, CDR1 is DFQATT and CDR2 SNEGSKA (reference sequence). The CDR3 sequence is CSARSSRQLQETQYF. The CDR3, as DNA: TGCAGTGCTAGATCCTCAAGACAGCTACAAGAGACCCAGTACTTC.